Listed below are T cell receptor beta chains from one sample, sequenced in a study of Ad26.COV2.S vaccination and SARS-CoV-2 variants. TCRdb's table, derived via immunoSEQ multiplex PCR, lists solely in-frame clones and lacks some. Of around 300,000 clones in the sample, around nine tenths are singletons; the top ten hold around 10%. The specimen comprised peripheral blood, sampled in a trial of Ad26.COV2.S vaccine versus placebo. Source of these receptors: a person between 18 and 65 years old who received the Ad26.COV2.S COVID-19 vaccine or a placebo. Both conserved end residues are part of each CDR3. Each record gives: J gene, D gene, clone size, V gene, CDR3 protein, CDR3 DNA. D genes are given only for firm matches. Size is stated for part of the rows, as once, few or many counts, or as a class when the clone is expanded.

>TRBJ2-7|NA|NA|TRBV5-1
CASSVLEGPYEQYF
TGCGCCAGCAGCGTCCTCGAGGGTCCCTACGAGCAGTACTTC
>TRBJ2-3|NA|once|TRBV18
CASSPTGTITDTQYF
TGTGCCAGCTCACCTACCGGGACCATCACAGATACGCAGTATTTT
>TRBJ1-4|TRBD1|NA|TRBV28
CASSLTGGNEKLFF
TGTGCCAGCAGTTTGACAGGGGGGAATGAAAAACTGTTTTTT
>TRBJ2-5|NA|NA|TRBV5-5
CASSTATGTQETQYF
TGTGCCAGCAGCACTGCGACAGGTACGCAAGAGACCCAGTACTTC
>TRBJ1-1|TRBD1|NA|TRBV7-9
CASSSQGGAAGTEAFF
TGTGCCAGCAGCTCCCAGGGGGGGGCGGCCGGCACTGAAGCTTTCTTT
>TRBJ2-3|NA|NA|TRBV18
CASSRGAGSDTQYF
TGTGCCAGCTCACGCGGGGCGGGGTCAGATACGCAGTATTTT
>TRBJ2-3|TRBD1|NA|TRBV7-2
CASSFDRGLLADTQYF
TGTGCCAGCAGCTTCGACAGGGGGCTATTGGCAGATACGCAGTATTTT
>TRBJ2-7|NA|once|TRBV11-2
CASSLETHGEQYF
TGTGCCAGCAGCTTAGAGACGCACGGCGAGCAGTACTTC
>TRBJ2-7|TRBD2|NA|TRBV5-4
CASSLGLAEYEQYF
TGTGCCAGCAGCTTGGGGCTAGCGGAGTACGAGCAGTACTTC
>TRBJ2-1|TRBD1|NA|TRBV6-5
CASWTGNYNEQFF
TGTGCCTCCTGGACAGGGAACTACAATGAGCAGTTCTTC
>TRBJ2-7|TRBD1|few|TRBV7-8
CASSSGGYGYEQYF
TGTGCCAGCAGCTCAGGGGGTTACGGCTACGAGCAGTACTTC
>TRBJ2-1|NA|NA|TRBV7-9
CASSASGRGNEQFF
TGTGCCAGCAGCGCCTCGGGGCGGGGCAATGAGCAGTTCTTC
>TRBJ1-2|NA|few|TRBV4-2
CASSPGGAGGYTF
TGTGCCAGCAGCCCGGGGGGGGCGGGCGGCTACACCTTC
>TRBJ2-1|TRBD1|NA|TRBV15
CATSARDRRGYNEQFF
TGTGCCACCAGCGCGAGGGACAGGAGAGGTTACAATGAGCAGTTCTTC
>TRBJ1-1|NA|NA|TRBV30
CAWAGPVAEAFF
TGTGCCTGGGCGGGCCCTGTGGCTGAAGCTTTCTTT
>TRBJ2-7|TRBD1|few|TRBV18
CASSPTGDKYEQYF
TGTGCCAGCTCACCTACAGGGGATAAGTACGAGCAGTACTTC
>TRBJ1-1|NA|NA|TRBV10-3
CAISVRSGMNTEAFF
TGTGCCATCAGTGTCAGGTCGGGCATGAACACTGAAGCTTTCTTT
>TRBJ1-2|TRBD1|NA|TRBV14
CASSPRQGGGYTF
TGTGCCAGCAGCCCACGACAGGGAGGTGGCTACACCTTC
>TRBJ2-3|TRBD1|NA|TRBV28
CALAETPGQAPDTQYF
TGTGCCCTAGCAGAGACCCCGGGACAGGCCCCAGATACGCAGTATTTT
>TRBJ2-4|NA|NA|TRBV28
CASSLRQLHIQYF
TGTGCCAGCAGTTTGCGACAGCTCCACATTCAGTACTTC
>TRBJ2-3|NA|NA|TRBV24-1
CATSGGGTDTQYF
TGTGCCACCAGTGGGGGAGGCACAGATACGCAGTATTTT
>TRBJ2-4|NA|few|TRBV6-2/TRBV6-3
CASSYSLILDVAKNIQYF
TGTGCCAGCAGTTATTCGTTAATCCTCGACGTAGCCAAAAACATTCAGTACTTC
>TRBJ1-1|NA|NA|TRBV6-6
CASSYSQVENEAFF
TGTGCCAGCAGTTACTCACAGGTAGAGAATGAAGCTTTCTTT
>TRBJ2-7|TRBD1|NA|TRBV6-2/TRBV6-3
CASSLQGSEQYF
TGTGCCAGCAGTCTACAGGGGAGCGAGCAGTACTTC
>TRBJ1-2|TRBD1|NA|TRBV18
CASSPTQGANYGYTF
TGTGCCAGCTCACCGACACAGGGGGCCAACTATGGCTACACCTTC
>TRBJ1-5|NA|NA|TRBV2
CASSGYRLSNQPQHF
TGTGCCAGCAGTGGCTACAGGTTAAGCAATCAGCCCCAGCATTTT
>TRBJ2-7|TRBD1|NA|TRBV19
CASGRDRGNEQYF
TGTGCCAGTGGCCGGGACAGGGGCAACGAGCAGTACTTC
>TRBJ2-1|TRBD2|NA|TRBV11-2
CASSPSGRYHNEQFF
TGTGCCAGCAGCCCTAGCGGGAGGTACCACAATGAGCAGTTCTTC
>TRBJ2-7|TRBD2|NA|TRBV19
CASSAGLAGVGSYEQYF
TGTGCCAGTAGTGCGGGTCTAGCGGGAGTGGGCTCCTACGAGCAGTACTTC
>TRBJ2-1|NA|NA|TRBV11-3
CASSLTAGISYNEQFF
TGTGCCAGCAGCCTAACGGCGGGAATATCCTACAATGAGCAGTTCTTC
>TRBJ1-3|NA|once|TRBV21-1
CASSKRRQFLGNTIYF
TGTGCCAGCAGCAAAAGAAGACAGTTCTTGGGAAACACCATATATTTT
>TRBJ1-4|TRBD1|NA|TRBV27
CASSPGTGHEKLFF
TGTGCCAGCAGCCCCGGGACAGGGCATGAAAAACTGTTTTTT
>TRBJ2-1|NA|NA|TRBV2
CASSSPSVYNEQFF
TGTGCCAGCAGTTCACCTAGCGTCTACAATGAGCAGTTCTTC
>TRBJ2-7|TRBD1|NA|TRBV5-1
CASSLTGEISYEQYF
TGCGCCAGCAGCTTGACAGGGGAGATCTCCTACGAGCAGTACTTC
>TRBJ2-1|TRBD2|NA|TRBV19
CASSSWTSGSSYNEQFF
TGTGCCAGTAGTTCCTGGACTAGCGGGTCTTCCTACAATGAGCAGTTCTTC
>TRBJ2-5|NA|NA|TRBV11-2
CASSSAENQETQYF
TGTGCCAGCAGCTCTGCGGAGAACCAAGAGACCCAGTACTTC
>TRBJ2-7|TRBD1|NA|TRBV28
CASSAASGTGVYEQYF
TGTGCCAGCAGCGCTGCCTCCGGGACAGGGGTATACGAGCAGTACTTC
>TRBJ1-2|NA|NA|TRBV4-2
CASSQGHSYGYTF
TGTGCCAGCAGCCAGGGGCATTCTTATGGCTACACCTTC
>TRBJ2-3|TRBD2|NA|TRBV27
CASSSWGTSGRSDTQYF
TGTGCCAGCAGTTCTTGGGGGACTAGCGGGAGGTCTGATACGCAGTATTTT
>TRBJ2-1|TRBD1|NA|TRBV6-5
CASSYTGTGLLDEQFF
TGTGCCAGCAGTTACACCGGGACAGGGCTTCTCGATGAGCAGTTCTTC
>TRBJ2-1|NA|NA|TRBV6-1
CASTEQAGSSYNEQFF
TGTGCCAGCACTGAACAAGCAGGTAGCTCCTACAATGAGCAGTTCTTC
>TRBJ2-7|NA|NA|TRBV13
CASSGGTPPYEQYF
TGTGCCAGCAGCGGGGGGACACCCCCCTACGAGCAGTACTTC
>TRBJ2-7|NA|NA|TRBV28
CASSLINEQYF
TGTGCCAGCAGTTTGATAAACGAGCAGTACTTC
>TRBJ1-1|NA|NA|TRBV11-2
CASSLGENVESTEAFF
TGTGCCAGCAGCTTAGGTGAAAACGTTGAGAGCACTGAAGCTTTCTTT
>TRBJ2-5|NA|NA|TRBV7-7
CASSQSPSPHTQYF
TGTGCCAGCAGCCAAAGCCCTAGCCCCCACACCCAGTACTTC
>TRBJ2-2|TRBD2|NA|TRBV6-5
CARSSGDTGELFF
TGTGCCAGGTCTAGCGGGGACACCGGGGAGCTGTTTTTT
>TRBJ1-4|TRBD1|NA|TRBV29-1
CSVEEPAGGGEKLFF
TGCAGCGTTGAAGAACCGGCAGGGGGAGGTGAAAAACTGTTTTTT
>TRBJ1-5|TRBD1|NA|TRBV2
CASSASVLDRGVNQPQHF
TGTGCCAGCAGTGCCTCCGTATTGGACAGGGGGGTAAATCAGCCCCAGCATTTT
>TRBJ1-1|NA|NA|TRBV7-9
CASSTQGPNTEAFF
TGTGCCAGCAGCACCCAGGGGCCGAACACTGAAGCTTTCTTT